One and the same sample provided the 29 T cell receptor beta chains below, sequenced in a study of control samples from healthy donors and cancer patients. The assay was immunoSEQ multiplex PCR, and TCRdb's table has in-frame clones only and misses some. The data hold roughly 45,000 clones, with roughly 85% observed a single time. Sample: PBMCs. These receptors came from a woman in her 50s with lung cancer.

This chain joins TRBV7-9 and TRBJ1-1, with D uncertain. The V end lost 3 bases, the J end lost 4 bases, and 15 bases lay between the germline ends. The germline CDR1 and CDR2 sequences are SEHNR and FQNEAQ (reference sequence). The CDR3 is 15 amino acids. CDR3 coding DNA: TGTGCCAGCAGCTTCCTATGGGGTTCGTTCACTGAAGCTTTCTTT. It is translated as CASSFLWGSFTEAFF.

The rearrangement uses TRBV27 and TRBJ2-5; 14 bases are a match to TRBD2. Germline trimming cut 2 bases from V and 1 base from J; bases unmatched to any gene: 6. The germline V gene encodes CDR1 MNHEY and CDR2 SMNVEV (reference sequence). CDR3 length: 18 residues. The CDR3 DNA reads TGTGCCAGCAGTTTACATGGACTAGCGGGGGGCTTCCAAGAGACCCAGTACTTC. Translation: CASSLHGLAGGFQETQYF.

This clone was observed a handful of times. The V gene is TRBV28, the J gene TRBJ2-7; 8 nucleotides agree with TRBD1. From germline, CDR1 is MDHEN and CDR2 SYDVKM. This CDR3 region has 14 residues. V lost 6 bases, J lost 2 bases, and 6 bases stayed unmatched. The CDR3 sequence: CASRRTGPAYEQYF. The CDR3 nucleotides read TGTGCCAGCAGACGGACAGGGCCCGCCTACGAGCAGTACTTC.

The gene calls are TRBV4-1 and TRBJ2-5; TRBD2 agrees at 10 bases. The length of the CDR3 is 17 residues. Per the germline V gene, CDR1 is MGHRA and CDR2 is YSYEKL. The V and J ends lost 0 bases and 7 bases, in that order; junction bases with no gene match: 11. The CDR3 DNA sequence: TGCGCCAGCAGCCAAGATCGGTTGGCTAGCGGGGGAGTGACCCAGTACTTC. This gives the protein CASSQDRLASGGVTQYF.

This sequence joins TRBV5-5 and TRBJ2-5, with 7 bases identical to TRBD2. This CDR3 is 15 amino acids long. The V gene's germline CDR1 is SGHKS and CDR2 YYEKEE (reference sequence). V gave up 4 bases and J gave up 0 bases; unmatched junction bases: 6. The CDR3 loop is CASSREAGNQETQYF. The CDR3, as DNA: TGTGCCAGCAGCCGGGAAGCGGGGAACCAAGAGACCCAGTACTTC.

About this clone: Other DNA sequences in the same sample also yield this CDR3. The chain joins TRBV7-3 to TRBJ2-1, with D uncertain. Deletions cut 2 bases from V and 0 bases from J, with 8 bases between. In germline, CDR1 is SGHTA, CDR2 FQGTGA. The CDR3 runs 15 residues. In DNA, the CDR3 is TGTGCCAGCAGCTTATCCCCCAGCTCCTACAATGAGCAGTTCTTC. Its translation: CASSLSPSSYNEQFF.

The chain is built from TRBV4-1 and TRBJ1-1, with 8 positions matching TRBD1. Looked up from germline, CDR1 is MGHRA and CDR2 is YSYEKL. The CDR3 runs to 18 residues. The junction had 13 bases not matched to a gene; V was cut back by 2 bases and J by 2 bases. The CDR3 sequence: CASSQPRQGQHLNTEAFF. CDR3 nucleotides: TGCGCCAGCAGCCAACCCAGACAGGGGCAACACCTCAACACTGAAGCTTTCTTT.

V gene TRBV9 combines with J gene TRBJ2-5, with TRBD1 matching over 8 bases. From germline, CDR1 is SGDLS and CDR2 YYNGEE. The J segment lost 4 bases and the V segment lost 3 bases, leaving 5 bases of the junction unmatched. CDR3 length equals 14 residues. In nucleotides, the CDR3 is TGTGCCAGCAGCGCCCGGACAGGGCGAGAGACCCAGTACTTC. Amino acid sequence: CASSARTGRETQYF.

V and J are TRBV27 and TRBJ1-4; 10 bases agree with TRBD1. CDR1 and CDR2 (germline): MNHEY, SMNVEV (reference sequence). The CDR3 runs 14 residues. The V gene end was trimmed by 6 bases and the J gene end by 6 bases; junction bases not matched to a gene: 4. The CDR3 nucleotides are TGTGCCAGCAGGTCCGGGACAGGGGATGAAAAACTGTTTTTT. Translating it yields CASRSGTGDEKLFF.

This clone was seen only once. The chain employs TRBV27 and TRBJ2-3, with D unclear. Trimming took off 0 bases at V and 0 bases at J, with 7 bases between the two ends. The CDR3 length is 15 residues. The V gene's germline CDR1 is MNHEY and CDR2 SMNVEV (reference sequence). CDR3 DNA: TGTGCCAGCAGTTTATCTAAAGGGAGCACAGATACGCAGTATTTT. Encoded protein: CASSLSKGSTDTQYF.

The chain employs TRBV6-2 or TRBV6-3 and TRBJ2-1; D is possibly TRBD2 (6 bases). This CDR3 has 16 amino acids. Germline V gene data show CDR1 as MNHEY and CDR2 as SVGEGT. V was pared by 2 bases and J by 0 bases, with 11 bases between. Here the CDR3 DNA reads TGTGCCAGCAGTTACGGGGGGTCTAACTCCTACAATGAGCAGTTCTTC. Translating it yields CASSYGGSNSYNEQFF.

This clone was seen a few times. DNA of the CDR3: TGCGCCAGCAGTGATGAGGGCCCTGACACCGGGGAGCTGTTTTTT. Its translation is CASSDEGPDTGELFF. The chain employs TRBV10-2 and TRBJ2-2, with a tentative D call TRBD2 (5 bases). V was pared by 3 bases and J by 3 bases, with 11 bases between. The CDR3 is 15 amino acids. In germline, CDR1 is WSHSY, CDR2 SAAADI.

V is TRBV19 and J is TRBJ1-5, with 8 bases that match TRBD1. CDR3 size: 13 residues. Germline V CDR1 and CDR2: LNHDA, SQIVND (reference sequence). With V trimmed by 8 bases and J by 4 bases, 4 bases remained unmatched. In nucleotides, the CDR3 is TGTGCCAGTGCTCGGACAGGGAATCAGCCCCAGCATTTT. Protein sequence: CASARTGNQPQHF.

The chain has TRBV11-2 and TRBJ2-7, with a tentative D call TRBD2 (6 bases). This CDR3 is built from 13 residues. The germline V gene encodes CDR1 SGHAT and CDR2 FQNNGV. Trimming took off 9 bases at V and 6 bases at J, with 18 bases between the two ends. The CDR3 DNA is TGTGCCAGTTTTAGTCTGGAGGGCGGCGAGCAGTACTTC. Protein product: CASFSLEGGEQYF.

The chain employs TRBV5-6 and TRBJ1-3; D not certain. Germline V gene data show CDR1 as SGHDT and CDR2 as YYEEEE. This CDR3 spans 13 amino acids. Trimming stripped 4 bases from V and 9 bases from J, with 14 bases between. CDR3 residues: CASSTGLGGTIYF. CDR3 bases: TGTGCCAGCAGCACTGGGCTAGGAGGCACCATATATTTT. The whole variable domain, remainder taken from reference TRBV5-6 and TRBJ1-3, is DAGVTQSPTHLIKTRGQQVTLRCSPKSGHDTVSWYQQALGQGPQFIFQYYEEEERQRGNFPDRFSGHQFPNYSSELNVNALLLGDSALYLCASSTGLGGTIYFGEGSWLTVV.

This chain links TRBV5-5 with TRBJ2-2; D remains ambiguous. The germline V and J ends were trimmed by 1 base and 6 bases, with 7 bases remaining between them. The germline gives CDR1 SGHKS, CDR2 YYEKEE (reference sequence). This CDR3 contains 13 residues. CDR3 coding DNA: TGTGCCAGCAGCTTGAATCCGGCCGGGGAGCTGTTTTTT. It specifies CASSLNPAGELFF.

This chain connects TRBV5-1 to TRBJ2-7, with 7 bases lining up with TRBD2. This CDR3 has 14 amino acids. Losses at the gene ends were 0 bases for V and 6 bases for J; bases not matched to a gene: 6. The germline CDR1 and CDR2 sequences are SGHRS and YFSETQ. CDR3: CASSLDRGDREQYF. CDR3 nucleotide sequence: TGCGCCAGCAGCTTGGATCGGGGGGATCGCGAGCAGTACTTC.

This chain connects TRBV5-4 to TRBJ1-1, with unresolved D. CDR3 length: 13 residues. V lost 4 bases to trimming and J lost 3 bases, with 10 bases between them. Germline V gives CDR1 SGHNT, CDR2 YYREEE (reference sequence). The CDR3 coding sequence is TGTGCCAGCAGCGGGCGGAGCGACACTGAAGCTTTCTTT. Its translation: CASSGRSDTEAFF.

This clone showed up just once. The J gene is TRBJ2-1, the V gene TRBV9, with a possible D match to TRBD1 (5 bases). The ends were cut back, 2 bases at V and 2 bases at J, with 17 bases in the middle. Per germline, CDR1 SGDLS and CDR2 YYNGEE. This CDR3 region has 17 residues. The CDR3, as DNA: TGTGCCAGCAGCGTGGGGCCCTCGAGTAGTACCTACAATGAGCAGTTCTTC. As protein: CASSVGPSSSTYNEQFF.

This sequence joins TRBV18 and TRBJ2-1; 8 bases are a match to TRBD1. J was trimmed by 3 bases and V by 5 bases; bases with no gene match: 0. This CDR3 is 13 amino acids long. Germline CDR1 KGHSH, CDR2 LQKENI. CDR3 residues: CASSGQGYNEQFF. CDR3 sequence (DNA): TGTGCCAGCTCAGGACAGGGCTACAATGAGCAGTTCTTC.

In the case of this clone: Other DNA sequences within the sample encode an identical CDR3. The CDR3 bases are TGCAGCGTTGAAGATCGAGCTCCGAACACTGAAGCTTTCTTT. Translated: CSVEDRAPNTEAFF. This chain uses TRBV29-1 with TRBJ1-1; D gene uncertain. Per the germline V gene, CDR1 is SQVTM and CDR2 is ANQGSEA. This CDR3 has 14 amino acids. With 0 bases removed from V and 1 base from J, the gap between germline ends came to 9 bases.

The chain uses TRBV5-1 and TRBJ1-1, with 9 bases fitting TRBD1. Germline V lookup: CDR1 SGHRS, CDR2 YFSETQ. Trimming took 4 bases from V and 4 from J; bases not matched to a gene: 8. The CDR3 covers 15 residues. Here the CDR3 reads CASSPMGQGGTEAFF. DNA for the CDR3: TGCGCCAGCAGCCCCATGGGACAGGGAGGCACTGAAGCTTTCTTT.

This sequence joins TRBV7-3 and TRBJ1-1; D is perhaps TRBD1 (5 bases). Germline loops: CDR1 SGHTA, CDR2 FQGTGA. Deletions cut 5 bases from V and 3 bases from J, with 16 bases between. The length of the CDR3 is 15 residues. Here the CDR3 DNA reads TGTGCCAGCAGCCCATGGCGGGGACGGCACACTGAAGCTTTCTTT. Its translation: CASSPWRGRHTEAFF.

Concerning this clone itself: Other DNA sequences in this sample translate to the same CDR3. This chain uses TRBV6-5 with TRBJ2-5, with 12 nucleotides matching TRBD1. V lost 0 bases to trimming and J lost 5 bases; unmatched junction nucleotides: 4. The CDR3 extends over 16 amino acids. The germline gives CDR1 MNHEY, CDR2 SVGAGI. The CDR3 nucleotides are TGTGCCAGCAGTTACTCGGGGACAGGGGGCTTGGAGACCCAGTACTTC. Translated: CASSYSGTGGLETQYF.

The V gene is TRBV19, the J gene TRBJ1-1, with TRBD1 as a possible D gene (5 bases). CDR3 length: 13 amino acids. Germline CDR1 and CDR2: LNHDA and SQIVND (reference sequence). V gave up 4 bases and J gave up 5 bases, with 11 bases separating them. The CDR3 nucleotides read TGTGCCAGTAGTAAAGGGGAAGGGACTGAAGCTTTCTTT. Protein: CASSKGEGTEAFF.

The rearrangement links TRBV6-5 to TRBJ1-2; perhaps TRBD1 as D (5 bases). Germline V gene sequence: CDR1 MNHEY, CDR2 SVGAGI. The CDR3 extends over 14 amino acids. Trimming took off 6 bases at V and 0 bases at J, with 11 bases between the two ends. In nucleotides, the CDR3 is TGTGCCAGCAGCGCTGGGGGGTCTAACTATGGCTACACCTTC. Residues: CASSAGGSNYGYTF.

The chain uses TRBV28 and TRBJ2-4; possible D gene TRBD2, 5 bases. V lost 2 bases and J 0 bases, leaving 8 bases between the germline ends. This CDR3 is built from 15 residues. Germline CDR1 reads MDHEN; CDR2 reads SYDVKM. The CDR3 protein is CASSLGGLAKNIQYF. Written as DNA, the CDR3 is TGTGCCAGCAGTTTAGGCGGACTAGCCAAAAACATTCAGTACTTC.

The chain employs TRBV7-2 and TRBJ2-2; 11 bases map to TRBD1. Germline trimming cut 2 bases from V and 4 bases from J; bases unmatched to any gene: 3. The CDR3 sequence is 16 residues long. Germline CDR1 and CDR2: SGHTA and FQGNSA. In DNA, the CDR3 is TGTGCCAGCAGCTTAACGGACAGGGGGCCCACCGGGGAGCTGTTTTTT. Amino acid sequence: CASSLTDRGPTGELFF.

Written as DNA, the CDR3 is TGTGCCAGCAGCTTAAACGGAAGCCTAGCGAAGAATGAGCAGTTCTTC. Protein product: CASSLNGSLAKNEQFF. The chain employs TRBV7-3 and TRBJ2-1; perhaps TRBD2 as D (6 bases). The CDR3 is made up of 16 amino acids. V lost 1 base to trimming and J lost 7 bases, with 17 bases between them. The V gene's germline CDR1 is SGHTA and CDR2 FQGTGA.